The source of this T cell receptor beta chain is a study of shared clonotypes between healthy human individuals. The study's findings and limits: The small donor group covered limited genetic and exposure diversity. Several donors had 4% to 5% of their naive CD4 clonotypes in common.

Germline V CDR1 and CDR2: MNHEY, SVGAGI. V lost 6 bases and J lost 6, with 15 bases in between. This CDR3 has 13 residues. In regard to this clone: Its target is unknown.

Every donor, a Caucasian adult, lived in Nashville, Tennessee. This table comes from immunoSEQ multiplex PCR, and its TCRdb copy is limited to in-frame clones, with some not included. The sample carries fewer than 1.8 million clones, less than 99% recorded once. Sequenced input: naive CD4+ T cells sorted from blood. Subset meaning: CD45RA+ positively selected. The clonotype was recovered from a man under 40 in good health. The genes are TRBV6-5 and TRBJ2-7; D may be TRBD1 (6 bases). The chain's CDR3 is CASRPNRAGEQYF. The CDR3, as DNA: TGTGCCAGCAGGCCGAACAGGGCGGGCGAGCAGTACTTC.